This is a list of T cell receptor beta chains from one sample in a study of cytomegalovirus exposure and HLA in healthy donors. Sequencing was performed with immunoSEQ multiplex PCR; in TCRdb, only in-frame clones are kept and a portion is missing. The data hold approximately 97,000 clones, with about 94% observed a single time. The sequenced material came from PBMCs. These receptors came from a woman between 18 and 29 years old in good health and CMV-seronegative. CDR3s include the opening cysteine and the closing phenylalanine or tryptophan. Each record gives: V gene, D gene, clone size, J gene, CDR3 protein, CDR3 DNA. A D gene is named only where the DNA matches it firmly. Only part of the rows carry a size: once, few, many, or a class if the clone is expanded.

TRBV5-1	NA	NA	TRBJ2-2	CASSAGQTPGELFF	TGCGCCAGCAGCGCCGGACAGACCCCCGGGGAGCTGTTTTTT
TRBV7-2	NA	NA	TRBJ1-2	CASSLEGIGSPYTF	TGTGCCAGCAGCTTAGAGGGGATTGGATCACCCTACACCTTC
TRBV18	TRBD1	NA	TRBJ2-7	CASSPEGAGEQYF	TGTGCCAGCTCACCCGAGGGGGCGGGCGAGCAGTACTTC
TRBV4-1	TRBD1	NA	TRBJ2-1	CASSLTRGQGFSEQFF	TGCGCCAGCAGCCTAACTAGGGGACAGGGGTTTAGTGAGCAGTTCTTC
TRBV30	TRBD1	NA	TRBJ2-7	CALLTGGYEQYF	TGTGCCTTATTGACAGGGGGCTACGAGCAGTACTTC
TRBV27	TRBD1	NA	TRBJ1-1	CASRKQGRDTEAFF	TGTGCCAGCAGGAAACAGGGGCGGGACACTGAAGCTTTCTTT
TRBV6-5	NA	few	TRBJ2-5	CASRASGNQETQYF	TGTGCCAGCAGGGCGTCGGGGAACCAAGAGACCCAGTACTTC
TRBV19	NA	NA	TRBJ2-2	CASSTYTNTGELFF	TGTGCCAGTAGTACTTACACGAACACCGGGGAGCTGTTTTTT
TRBV7-3	TRBD2	NA	TRBJ2-2	CASSPGLAGELFF	TGTGCCAGCAGTCCCGGACTAGCCGGGGAGCTGTTTTTT
TRBV4-1	NA	NA	TRBJ2-4	CASSQARGSAKNIQYF	TGCGCCAGCAGCCAAGCTAGGGGGAGCGCCAAAAACATTCAGTACTTC
TRBV7-9	NA	NA	TRBJ2-7	CASSPPRGGYEQYF	TGTGCCAGCAGCCCCCCCCGAGGGGGCTACGAGCAGTACTTC
TRBV7-8	TRBD2	NA	TRBJ2-1	CASSLVGTSARNEQFF	TGTGCCAGCAGCTTAGTGGGGACTAGTGCGAGGAATGAGCAGTTCTTC
TRBV27	NA	few	TRBJ1-6	CASSLNVGRPLHF	TGTGCCAGCAGTTTAAATGTCGGGAGGCCCCTCCACTTT
TRBV7-9	TRBD1	NA	TRBJ1-2	CASTYRGGYTF	TGTGCCAGCACCTACAGGGGCGGCTACACCTTC
TRBV11-3	TRBD2	NA	TRBJ2-4	CASSSGAGADIQYF	TGTGCCAGCAGCTCTGGAGCGGGAGCTGACATTCAGTACTTC
TRBV29-1	TRBD2	NA	TRBJ2-5	CSVNDHLSGGAGTQYF	TGCAGCGTTAACGACCACCTTAGCGGGGGGGCCGGGACCCAGTACTTC
TRBV5-4	TRBD1	NA	TRBJ2-3	CASSRTGDRTDTQYF	TGTGCCAGCAGCAGGACAGGGGATAGAACAGATACGCAGTATTTT
TRBV27	TRBD2	NA	TRBJ2-1	CASSRRGLAGSGEQFF	TGTGCCAGCAGCCGAAGGGGGCTAGCGGGGTCGGGAGAGCAGTTCTTC
TRBV7-9	TRBD2	NA	TRBJ2-5	CASSLVGGETQYF	TGTGCCAGCAGCTTAGTGGGAGGGGAGACCCAGTACTTC
TRBV2	NA	NA	TRBJ2-1	CASRAGPLLEQFF	TGTGCCAGCAGGGCGGGACCCCTATTGGAGCAGTTCTTC
TRBV6-4	TRBD1	NA	TRBJ1-4	CASRTGGVETNEKLFF	TGTGCCAGCCGGACAGGGGGTGTGGAGACTAATGAAAAACTGTTTTTT
TRBV10-3	NA	NA	TRBJ2-7	CAISPDRFSYEQYF	TGTGCCATCAGCCCCGACAGGTTCTCCTACGAGCAGTACTTC
TRBV4-1	TRBD2	NA	TRBJ2-7	CASMPGLASYEQYF	TGCGCCAGCATGCCGGGACTAGCGTCTTATGAGCAGTACTTC
TRBV19	NA	NA	TRBJ1-1	CASSSHGVVSTEAFF	TGTGCCAGTAGTTCCCACGGGGTGGTAAGCACTGAAGCTTTCTTT
TRBV15	NA	NA	TRBJ1-2	CATSSGRGSNYGYTF	TGTGCCACCAGCAGCGGGCGGGGATCTAACTATGGCTACACCTTC
TRBV9	NA	once	TRBJ2-7	CASGDIYEQYF	TGTGCCAGTGGGGACATCTACGAGCAGTACTTC
TRBV9	TRBD2	NA	TRBJ2-7	CASSAGTSGKVQYF	TGTGCCAGCAGCGCCGGGACTAGCGGGAAGGTGCAGTACTTC
TRBV21-1	NA	NA	TRBJ2-7	CASSKGAGDSYEQYF	TGTGCCAGCAGCAAAGGAGCGGGGGATTCCTACGAGCAGTACTTC
TRBV7-6	TRBD2	NA	TRBJ2-1	CASTLSGGIGYEQFF	TGTGCCAGCACCCTTAGCGGGGGGATCGGTTATGAGCAGTTCTTC
TRBV7-6	NA	few	TRBJ1-1	CASSLLEVNTEAFF	TGTGCCAGCAGCTTACTCGAGGTGAACACTGAAGCTTTCTTT
TRBV10-3	TRBD2	NA	TRBJ2-3	CAVAGGADTQYF	TGTGCCGTAGCGGGAGGCGCAGATACGCAGTATTTT
TRBV2	NA	NA	TRBJ2-5	CASSPGPRYVQETQYF	TGTGCCAGCAGCCCAGGGCCTAGATACGTCCAAGAGACCCAGTACTTC
TRBV11-2	TRBD2	NA	TRBJ2-7	CASSFGGRAYEQYF	TGTGCCAGCAGCTTTGGCGGGAGGGCTTACGAGCAGTACTTC
TRBV7-8	NA	NA	TRBJ2-2	CASSLAGITTGELFF	TGTGCCAGCAGCTTAGCGGGCATAACCACCGGGGAGCTGTTTTTT
TRBV18	TRBD1	NA	TRBJ2-2	CASSLQGVYNTGELFF	TGTGCCAGCTCCCTACAGGGGGTTTACAACACCGGGGAGCTGTTTTTT
TRBV5-1	NA	NA	TRBJ1-1	CASSFQAGVTEAFF	TGCGCCAGCAGCTTCCAGGCGGGCGTCACTGAAGCTTTCTTT
TRBV5-1	TRBD2	NA	TRBJ2-7	CASSLPETSGSTPYEQYF	TGCGCCAGCAGCTTGCCAGAGACTAGCGGGAGCACTCCCTACGAGCAGTACTTC
TRBV19	NA	once	TRBJ1-2	CASSNYGEGNGYTF	TGTGCCAGTAGTAATTACGGAGAGGGTAATGGCTACACCTTC
TRBV19	TRBD2	NA	TRBJ2-7	CASTRLAGDYEQYF	TGTGCCAGTACGCGCCTAGCGGGTGACTACGAGCAGTACTTC
TRBV25-1	NA	NA	TRBJ1-2	CASTSVTDNYGYTF	TGTGCCAGCACCTCCGTGACAGACAACTATGGCTACACCTTC
TRBV30	TRBD2	NA	TRBJ2-7	CAWSVASGGPLRVEQYF	TGTGCCTGGAGTGTAGCTAGCGGGGGCCCCTTGAGGGTCGAGCAGTACTTC
TRBV6-1	NA	NA	TRBJ2-7	CASSQVTYEQYF	TGTGCCAGCAGTCAGGTAACCTACGAGCAGTACTTC
TRBV19	TRBD1	NA	TRBJ2-2	CASSISGTGTTGELFF	TGTGCCAGTAGTATAAGTGGGACAGGGACGACCGGGGAGCTGTTTTTT